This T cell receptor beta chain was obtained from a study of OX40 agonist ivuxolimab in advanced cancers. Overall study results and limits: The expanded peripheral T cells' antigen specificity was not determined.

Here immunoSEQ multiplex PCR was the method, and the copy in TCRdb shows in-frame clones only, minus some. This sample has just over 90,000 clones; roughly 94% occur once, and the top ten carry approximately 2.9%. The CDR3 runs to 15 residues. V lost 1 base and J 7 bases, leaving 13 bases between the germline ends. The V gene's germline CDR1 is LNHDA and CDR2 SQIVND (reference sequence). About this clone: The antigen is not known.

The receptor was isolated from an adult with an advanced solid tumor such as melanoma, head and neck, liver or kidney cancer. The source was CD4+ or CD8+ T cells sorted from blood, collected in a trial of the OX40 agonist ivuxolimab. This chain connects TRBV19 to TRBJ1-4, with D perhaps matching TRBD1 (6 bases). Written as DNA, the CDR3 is TGTGCCAGTAGTATAGGTACAGGGACGAGTGAAAAACTGTTTTTT. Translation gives CASSIGTGTSEKLFF.